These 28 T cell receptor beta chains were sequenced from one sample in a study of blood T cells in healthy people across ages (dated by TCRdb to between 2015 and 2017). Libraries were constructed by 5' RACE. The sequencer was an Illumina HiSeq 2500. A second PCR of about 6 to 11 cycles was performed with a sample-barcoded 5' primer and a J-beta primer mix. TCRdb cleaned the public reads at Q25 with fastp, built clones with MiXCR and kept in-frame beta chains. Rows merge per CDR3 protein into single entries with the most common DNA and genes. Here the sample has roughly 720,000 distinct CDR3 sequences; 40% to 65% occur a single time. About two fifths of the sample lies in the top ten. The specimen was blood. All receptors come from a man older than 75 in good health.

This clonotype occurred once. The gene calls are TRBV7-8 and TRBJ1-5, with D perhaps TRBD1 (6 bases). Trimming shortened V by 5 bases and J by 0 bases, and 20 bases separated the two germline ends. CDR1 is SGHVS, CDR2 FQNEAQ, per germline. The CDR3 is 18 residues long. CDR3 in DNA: TGTGCCAGCAGCCCCGCCGCGCTCGGGGGCCATAGCAATCAGCCCCAGCATTTT. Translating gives CASSPAALGGHSNQPQHF.

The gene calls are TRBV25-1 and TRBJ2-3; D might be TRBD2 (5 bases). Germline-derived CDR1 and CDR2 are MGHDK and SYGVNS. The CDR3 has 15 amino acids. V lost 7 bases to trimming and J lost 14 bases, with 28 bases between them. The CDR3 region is CASKVQRKGHRYAYF. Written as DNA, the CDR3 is TGTGCCAGCAAAGTACAGCGGAAGGGCCACAGATACGCGTATTTT.

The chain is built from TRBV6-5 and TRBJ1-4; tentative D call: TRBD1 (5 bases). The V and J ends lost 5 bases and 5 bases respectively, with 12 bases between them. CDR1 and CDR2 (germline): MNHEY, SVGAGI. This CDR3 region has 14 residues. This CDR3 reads CASSPGLINEKLFF. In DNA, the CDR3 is TGTGCCAGCAGTCCGGGACTGATAAATGAAAAACTGTTTTTT.

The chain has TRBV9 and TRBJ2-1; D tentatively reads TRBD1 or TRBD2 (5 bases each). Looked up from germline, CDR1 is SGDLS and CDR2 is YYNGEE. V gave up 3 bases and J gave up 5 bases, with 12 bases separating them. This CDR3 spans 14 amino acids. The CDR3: CASSGAEDNNEQFF. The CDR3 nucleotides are TGTGCCAGCAGCGGCGCGGAGGACAACAATGAGCAGTTCTTC.

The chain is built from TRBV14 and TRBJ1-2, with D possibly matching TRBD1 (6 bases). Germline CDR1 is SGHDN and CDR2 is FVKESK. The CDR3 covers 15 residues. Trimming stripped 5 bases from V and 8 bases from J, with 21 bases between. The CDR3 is CASSARADRVGGYTF. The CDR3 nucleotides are TGTGCCAGCAGCGCCCGGGCGGACAGAGTCGGCGGCTACACCTTC.

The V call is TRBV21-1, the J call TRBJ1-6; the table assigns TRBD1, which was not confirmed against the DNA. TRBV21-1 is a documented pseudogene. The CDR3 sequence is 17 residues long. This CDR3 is CASSKARQTKGGRALHF. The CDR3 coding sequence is TGTGCCAGCAGCAAAGCCCGGCAGACGAAGGGGGGCAGGGCCCTCCACTTT.

Here the CDR3 DNA reads TGTGCCAGCAGTTACGGGGCCTATGGCTACACCTTC. Its protein is CASSYGAYGYTF. V is TRBV6-2 or TRBV6-3 and J is TRBJ1-2; D is perhaps TRBD1 (5 bases). The V end lost 2 bases, the J end lost 4 bases, and 5 bases lay between the germline ends. The CDR3 runs to 12 residues. CDR1 is MNHEY and CDR2 is SVGEGT in the germline V gene.

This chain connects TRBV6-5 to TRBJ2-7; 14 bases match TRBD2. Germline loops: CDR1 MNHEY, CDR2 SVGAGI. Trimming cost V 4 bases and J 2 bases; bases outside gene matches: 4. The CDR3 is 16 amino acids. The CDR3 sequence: CASSSGTSGSPYEQYF. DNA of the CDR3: TGTGCCAGCAGTTCTGGGACTAGCGGGAGCCCCTACGAGCAGTACTTC.

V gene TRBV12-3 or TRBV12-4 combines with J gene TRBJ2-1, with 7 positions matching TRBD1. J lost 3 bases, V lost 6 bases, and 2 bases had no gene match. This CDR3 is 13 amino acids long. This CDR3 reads CASRHRGYNEQFF. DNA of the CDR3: TGTGCCAGCAGACACAGGGGCTACAATGAGCAGTTCTTC.

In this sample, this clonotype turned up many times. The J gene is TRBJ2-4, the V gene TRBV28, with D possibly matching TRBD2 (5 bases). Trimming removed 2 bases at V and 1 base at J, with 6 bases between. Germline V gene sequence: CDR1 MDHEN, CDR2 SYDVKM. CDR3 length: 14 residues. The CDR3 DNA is TGTGCCAGCAGTTTAGAGGGTGCCAAAAACATTCAGTACTTC. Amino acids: CASSLEGAKNIQYF.

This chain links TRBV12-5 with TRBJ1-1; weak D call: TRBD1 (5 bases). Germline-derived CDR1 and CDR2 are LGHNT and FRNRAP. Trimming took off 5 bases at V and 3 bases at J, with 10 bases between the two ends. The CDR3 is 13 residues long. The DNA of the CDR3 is TGTGCTAGTGGTCCCGGGGGTGACACTGAAGCTTTCTTT. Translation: CASGPGGDTEAFF.

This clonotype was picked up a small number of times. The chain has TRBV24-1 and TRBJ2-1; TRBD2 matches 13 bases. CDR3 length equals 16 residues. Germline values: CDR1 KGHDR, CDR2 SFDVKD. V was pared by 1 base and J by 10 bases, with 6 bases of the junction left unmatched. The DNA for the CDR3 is TGTGCCACCAGTGATTTAGGACTAGCGGGAGAAGCGGAGCAGTTCTTC. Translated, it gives CATSDLGLAGEAEQFF.

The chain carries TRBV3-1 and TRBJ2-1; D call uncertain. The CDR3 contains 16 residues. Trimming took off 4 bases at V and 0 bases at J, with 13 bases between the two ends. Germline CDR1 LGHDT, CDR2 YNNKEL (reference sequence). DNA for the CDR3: TGTGCCAGCAGCCCTCGCGACTCGAGCTCCTACAATGAGCAGTTCTTC. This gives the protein CASSPRDSSSYNEQFF.

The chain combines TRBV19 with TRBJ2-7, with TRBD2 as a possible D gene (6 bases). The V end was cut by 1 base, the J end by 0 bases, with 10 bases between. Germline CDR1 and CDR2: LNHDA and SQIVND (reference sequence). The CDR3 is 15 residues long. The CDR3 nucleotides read TGTGCCAGTAGTATAGCCGGGAGAAGCTCCTACGAGCAGTACTTC. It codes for CASSIAGRSSYEQYF.

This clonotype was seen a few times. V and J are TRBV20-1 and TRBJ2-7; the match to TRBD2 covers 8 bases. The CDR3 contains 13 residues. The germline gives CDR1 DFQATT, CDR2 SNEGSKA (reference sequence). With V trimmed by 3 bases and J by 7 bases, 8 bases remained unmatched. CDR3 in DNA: TGCAGTGCTAGCGGGAGGGCCCTGAGTGAGCAGTACTTC. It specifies CSASGRALSEQYF.

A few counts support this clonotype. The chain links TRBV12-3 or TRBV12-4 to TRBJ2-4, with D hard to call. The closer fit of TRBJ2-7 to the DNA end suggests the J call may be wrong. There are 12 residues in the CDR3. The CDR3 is CASSLARIEQYF. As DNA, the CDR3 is TGTGCCAGCAGTTTAGCGCGTATCGAGCAGTACTTC.

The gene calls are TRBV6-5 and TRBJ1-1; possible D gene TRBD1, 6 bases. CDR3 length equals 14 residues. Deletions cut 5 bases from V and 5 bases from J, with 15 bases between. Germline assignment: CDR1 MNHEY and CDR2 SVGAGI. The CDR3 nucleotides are TGTGCCAGCAGTGACACAGGGCAGAGTACTGAAGCTTTCTTT. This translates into CASSDTGQSTEAFF.

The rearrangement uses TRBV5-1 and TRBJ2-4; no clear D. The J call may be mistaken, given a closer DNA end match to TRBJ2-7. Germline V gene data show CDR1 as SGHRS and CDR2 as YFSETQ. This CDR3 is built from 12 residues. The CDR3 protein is CASSRNFDEQYF. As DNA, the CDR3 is TGCGCCAGCAGCCGGAACTTTGACGAGCAGTACTTC.

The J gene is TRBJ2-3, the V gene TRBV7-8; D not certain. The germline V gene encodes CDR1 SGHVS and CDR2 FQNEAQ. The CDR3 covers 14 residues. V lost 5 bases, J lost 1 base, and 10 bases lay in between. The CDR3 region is CASSGYAGTDTQYF. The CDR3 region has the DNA TGTGCCAGCAGCGGATATGCGGGCACAGATACGCAGTATTTT.

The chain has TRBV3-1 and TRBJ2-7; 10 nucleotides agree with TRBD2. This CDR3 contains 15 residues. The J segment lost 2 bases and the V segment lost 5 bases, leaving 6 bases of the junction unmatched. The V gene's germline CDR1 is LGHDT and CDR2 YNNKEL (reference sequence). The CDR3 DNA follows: TGTGCCAGCAGCTACTCTAGCGGGGGTACCTACGAGCAGTACTTC. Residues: CASSYSSGGTYEQYF.

The CDR3 loop reads CSATGGQPQHF. DNA for the CDR3: TGCAGTGCCACGGGAGGGCAGCCCCAGCATTTT. The chain couples TRBV20-1 to TRBJ1-5; D not certain. Per the germline V gene, CDR1 is DFQATT and CDR2 is SNEGSKA (reference sequence). The V and J ends lost 6 bases and 7 bases respectively, with 10 bases between them. The CDR3 length is 11 residues.

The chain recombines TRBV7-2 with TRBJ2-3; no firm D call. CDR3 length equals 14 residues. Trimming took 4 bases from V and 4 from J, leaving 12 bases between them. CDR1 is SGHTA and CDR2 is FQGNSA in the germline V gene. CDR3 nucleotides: TGTGCCAGCAGCTCGGGTTGGGCGTCAGATACGCAGTATTTT. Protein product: CASSSGWASDTQYF.

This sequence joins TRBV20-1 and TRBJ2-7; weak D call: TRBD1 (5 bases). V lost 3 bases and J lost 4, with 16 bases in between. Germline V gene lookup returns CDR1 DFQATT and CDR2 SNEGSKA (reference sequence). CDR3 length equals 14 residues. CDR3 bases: TGCAGTGCTAGGGGCAGGGTAAATCGGTACGAGCAGTACTTC. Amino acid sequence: CSARGRVNRYEQYF.

The CDR3 loop is CASSQGTGSNSPLHF. CDR3 sequence (DNA): TGTGCCAGCAGCCAAGGGACAGGGTCAAATTCACCCCTCCACTTT. This chain links TRBV6-6 with TRBJ1-6; 9 bases fit TRBD1. CDR1 MNHNY and CDR2 SVGAGI come from the germline V gene (reference sequence). The CDR3 contains 15 residues. The trim removed 6 bases at V and 7 bases at J, leaving 7 bases unmatched.

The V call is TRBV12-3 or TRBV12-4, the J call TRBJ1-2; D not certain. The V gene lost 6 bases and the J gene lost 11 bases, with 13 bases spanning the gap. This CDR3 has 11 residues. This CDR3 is CASSPGPRYTF. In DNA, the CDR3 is TGTGCCAGCAGCCCTGGGCCGAGGTACACCTTC.

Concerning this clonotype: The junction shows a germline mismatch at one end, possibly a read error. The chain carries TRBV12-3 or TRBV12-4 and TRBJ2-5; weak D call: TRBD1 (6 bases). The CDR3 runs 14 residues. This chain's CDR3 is CATSPTGGLPGQYF. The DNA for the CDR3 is TGTGCCACCAGTCCGACAGGCGGACTTCCCGGGCAGTACTTC.

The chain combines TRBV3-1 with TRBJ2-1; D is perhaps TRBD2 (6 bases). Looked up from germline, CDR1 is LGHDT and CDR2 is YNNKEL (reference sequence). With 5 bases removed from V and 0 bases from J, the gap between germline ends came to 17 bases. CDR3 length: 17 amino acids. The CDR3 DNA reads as TGTGCCAGCAGCTCGCGCCGGGACTCCCTCTCCTACAATGAGCAGTTCTTC. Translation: CASSSRRDSLSYNEQFF.

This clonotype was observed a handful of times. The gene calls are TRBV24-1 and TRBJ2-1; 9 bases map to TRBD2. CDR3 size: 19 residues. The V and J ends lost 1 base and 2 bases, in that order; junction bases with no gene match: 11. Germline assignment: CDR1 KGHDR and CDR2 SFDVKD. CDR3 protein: CATSDFGGLSGRPYNEQFF. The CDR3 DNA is TGTGCCACCAGTGATTTTGGGGGCCTAAGCGGGAGGCCCTACAATGAGCAGTTCTTC.